Below are 12 T cell receptor beta chains sequenced from a single sample in a study of T cells in Graves' hyperthyroidism and ophthalmopathy. TCR beta CDR3 regions were amplified from RNA. The HTBI set primed first-round TCR CDR3 RT-PCR. TCRdb analysed the multiplex PCR reads with MiXCR anew, one entry per CDR3 protein. The sample has about 330,000 distinct CDR3 sequences; roughly an eighth are singletons. Sequenced input: blood. The receptors were gathered from a woman aged 35 to 49 with Graves' ophthalmopathy.

The table lists this clonotype with many counts. The chain joins TRBV11-2 to TRBJ2-3; D may be TRBD2 (5 bases). The germline CDR1 and CDR2 sequences are SGHAT and FQNNGV. Trimming took 3 bases from V and 4 from J, leaving 14 bases between them. This CDR3 comprises 15 residues. Here the CDR3 reads CASSFFGESPDTQYF. CDR3 DNA: TGTGCCAGCAGCTTTTTCGGGGAATCTCCAGATACGCAGTATTTT.

This clonotype has at least ten counts. CDR3 sequence (DNA): TGTGCCAGCAGCCCCTTGGGGGGAGGGCCCCACAATGAGCAGTTCTTC. Its translation: CASSPLGGGPHNEQFF. This rearrangement joins TRBV11-2 to TRBJ2-1; TRBD2 aligns across 7 bases. V dropped 5 bases and J dropped 5; count of bases not matched to a gene: 12. Germline lookup yields CDR1 SGHAT and CDR2 FQNNGV. The CDR3 covers 16 residues.

The genes are TRBV19 and TRBJ2-7, with D perhaps TRBD1 or TRBD2 (6 bases each). The germline V and J ends were trimmed by 11 bases and 7 bases, with 18 bases remaining between them. Germline V gene data show CDR1 as LNHDA and CDR2 as SQIVND (reference sequence). CDR3 size: 12 residues. The CDR3 is CASGAIATEQYF. For the CDR3, the DNA is TGTGCCTCGGGGGCGATAGCTACGGAGCAGTACTTC. Full variable domain (outside the CDR3, taken from reference TRBV19 and TRBJ2-7): DGGITQSPKYLFRKEGQNVTLSCEQNLNHDAMYWYRQDPGQGLRLIYYSQIVNDFQKGDIAEGYSVSREKKESFPLTVTSAQKNPTAFYLCASGAIATEQYFGPGTRLTVT.

The V and J genes are TRBV30 and TRBJ1-6, with a weak D call TRBD1 (5 bases). The CDR3 is 15 amino acids. Germline-derived CDR1 and CDR2 are GTSNPN and SVGIG (reference sequence). The V end lost 1 base, the J end lost 0 bases, and 7 bases lay between the germline ends. Here the CDR3 reads CAWSEGSSYNSPLHF. CDR3 in DNA: TGTGCCTGGAGTGAGGGGAGCTCCTATAATTCACCCCTCCACTTT. The full variable domain, in which reference TRBV30 and TRBJ1-6 provide the parts outside the CDR3, is SQTIHQWPATLVQPVGSPLSLECTVEGTSNPNLYWYRQAAGRGLQLLFYSVGIGQISSEVPQNLSASRPQDRQFILSSKKLLLSDSGFYLCAWSEGSSYNSPLHFGNGTRLTVT.

The rearrangement joins TRBV6-1 to TRBJ2-1; perhaps TRBD2 as D (6 bases). Between the trimmed V and J ends, which lost 6 bases and 10 bases, there was a span of 13 bases. The CDR3 sequence is 12 residues long. CDR1 is MNHNS, CDR2 SASEGT, per germline. The CDR3 protein is CASSHGSGEQFF. Written as DNA, the CDR3 is TGTGCCAGCAGCCACGGGAGCGGAGAGCAGTTCTTC.

For the CDR3, the DNA is TGTGCCAGCAGCTTTTCCGGGACAGGACCCTACGAGCAGTACTTC. Its protein product is CASSFSGTGPYEQYF. The rearrangement links TRBV11-2 to TRBJ2-7; 8 positions match TRBD1. Trimming removed 3 bases from V and 2 bases from J; junction bases left unmatched: 6. This CDR3 is 15 amino acids long. Germline V gene data show CDR1 as SGHAT and CDR2 as FQNNGV.

This clonotype was recorded a few times. This chain connects TRBV18 to TRBJ2-2; D gene unclear. In germline, CDR1 is KGHSH, CDR2 LQKENI. CDR3 length equals 16 residues. V lost 3 bases and J 3 bases, leaving 14 bases between the germline ends. The CDR3 bases are TGTGCCAGCTCACCGCGTTTGCAGTCCTACACCGGGGAGCTGTTTTTT. It translates to CASSPRLQSYTGELFF.

This clonotype has a count of ten or more. The gene calls are TRBV2 and TRBJ1-1, with D possibly matching TRBD1 (6 bases). Trimming removed 6 bases at V and 2 bases at J, with 16 bases between. Germline V gene sequence: CDR1 SNHLY, CDR2 FYNNEI. The CDR3 is 15 residues long. The DNA of the CDR3 is TGTGCCAGCAGGGGGCCCGGGACACCTAACACTGAAGCTTTCTTT. This translates into CASRGPGTPNTEAFF.

V gene TRBV18 combines with J gene TRBJ1-1, with D unresolved. Deletions cut 8 bases from V and 1 base from J, with 11 bases between. This CDR3 contains 13 residues. Germline CDR1 KGHSH, CDR2 LQKENI. Here the CDR3 reads CASVGDPNTEAFF. The CDR3 nucleotides read TGTGCCAGCGTCGGGGATCCGAACACTGAAGCTTTCTTT.

This clonotype showed up many times. The CDR3 region has the DNA TGTGCCATCAGTGAAGAGATACGCACAGATACGCAGTATTTT. This codes for CAISEEIRTDTQYF. The chain joins TRBV10-3 to TRBJ2-3, with D hard to call. CDR3 size: 14 residues. Trimming pared 3 bases from V and 1 base from J, leaving 8 bases between. Germline V CDR1 and CDR2: ENHRY, SYGVKD.

This clonotype has a handful of counts. The chain couples TRBV10-3 to TRBJ2-1, with 8 bases that match TRBD1. The CDR3 extends over 15 amino acids. The trim removed 3 bases at V and 6 bases at J, leaving 7 bases unmatched. Germline V gene lookup returns CDR1 ENHRY and CDR2 SYGVKD. CDR3: CAISESSGGFNEQFF. Here the CDR3 DNA reads TGTGCCATCAGTGAATCGTCAGGGGGCTTCAATGAGCAGTTCTTC.

V and J are TRBV20-1 and TRBJ1-6; 10 positions agree with TRBD1. Germline CDR1 DFQATT, CDR2 SNEGSKA (reference sequence). CDR3 length equals 17 residues. The trim removed 3 bases at V and 7 bases at J, leaving 12 bases unmatched. The DNA for the CDR3 is TGCAGTGCTAGCGGACAGGGGGGTGTGAATGGGAATTCACCCCTCCACTTT. It encodes CSASGQGGVNGNSPLHF.